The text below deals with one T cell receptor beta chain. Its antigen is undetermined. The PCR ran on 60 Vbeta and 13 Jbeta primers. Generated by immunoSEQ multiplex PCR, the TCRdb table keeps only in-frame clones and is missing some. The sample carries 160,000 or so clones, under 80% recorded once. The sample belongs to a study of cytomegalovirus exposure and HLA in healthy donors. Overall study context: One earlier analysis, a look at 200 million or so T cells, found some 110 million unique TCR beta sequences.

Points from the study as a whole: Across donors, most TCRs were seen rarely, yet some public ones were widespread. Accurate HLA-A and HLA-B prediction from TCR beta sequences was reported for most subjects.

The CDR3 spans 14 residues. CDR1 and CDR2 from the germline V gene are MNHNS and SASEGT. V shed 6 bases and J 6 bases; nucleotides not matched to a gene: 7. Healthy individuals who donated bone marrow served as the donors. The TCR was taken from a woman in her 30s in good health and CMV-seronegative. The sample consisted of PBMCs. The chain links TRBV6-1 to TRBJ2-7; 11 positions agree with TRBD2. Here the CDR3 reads CASRIYSGGVEQYF. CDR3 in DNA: TGTGCCAGCAGGATTTATAGCGGGGGGGTCGAGCAGTACTTC.